The clone carrying this T cell receptor beta chain was recorded only once. The antigen is unknown. Generated by immunoSEQ multiplex PCR, the TCRdb table keeps only in-frame clones and is missing some. The data contain 120,000 or so clones, around 93% of them seen just once; the ten biggest clones take up over 0.95%. The data originate from a study of T cell responses to AZD1222 COVID-19 vaccine. Notes on the study in general: Repertoires in all cases were sampled only once the peak T cell response had passed.

The TCR sequence derives from an adult in good health. The specimen comprised peripheral blood, sampled on day 0 of AZD1222 vaccination.

DNA of the CDR3: TGTGCCAGCAGCCCAGCCGCGGGGACAGATACGCAGTATTTT. This encodes CASSPAAGTDTQYF. The chain couples TRBV7-3 to TRBJ2-3; TRBD2 might be the D (6 bases). Deletions cut 5 bases from V and 3 bases from J, with 12 bases between. The CDR3 is made up of 14 amino acids. Germline V gene lookup returns CDR1 SGHTA and CDR2 FQGTGA.